These T cell receptor beta chains were read from a single sample in a study of blood T cell repertoires in COVID-19. Generated by immunoSEQ multiplex PCR, the TCRdb table keeps only in-frame clones and is missing some. The profile covers over 10,000 clones, with almost 90% appearing a single time and about 20% taken by the ten largest. Sequencing was performed on peripheral blood. These receptor sequences come from a human donor with active COVID-19. The donor label of this sample is uncertain. CDR3s include the opening cysteine and the closing phenylalanine or tryptophan. The D gene is left open where the match is weak. Clone size appears in some rows only: once, few, many, or a class for an expanded clone.

NA,TRBJ2-1,TRBV5-1,NA,TGCGCCAGCAGCGATCGTAGCTCCTACAATGAGCAGTTCTTC,CASSDRSSYNEQFF
NA,TRBJ1-5,TRBV7-2,NA,TGTGCCAGCAGCCCCCACAGGAATCAGCCCCAGCATTTT,CASSPHRNQPQHF
NA,TRBJ2-3,TRBV13,NA,TGTGCCAGCAGCACCTCCCGGGGGCTAGCGGATTTAATGACTCGGGCAGATACGCAGTATTTT,CASSTSRGLADLMTRADTQYF
NA,TRBJ1-2,TRBV18,NA,TGTGCCAGCTCCGAGGATGGCTACACCTTC,CASSEDGYTF
NA,TRBJ1-3,TRBV3-1/TRBV3-2,NA,TGTGCCAGCAGCCAGGGCAGCTCTGGAAACACCATATATTTT,CASSQGSSGNTIYF
TRBD2,TRBJ2-1,TRBV5-4,NA,TGTGCCAGCAGCTTGGCCCTAGCGGGTCCGAATGAGCAGTTCTTC,CASSLALAGPNEQFF
TRBD1,TRBJ1-1,TRBV6-5,NA,TGTGCCAGCAGTTCAACAGGGGGCGCATCCTTCTTT,CASSSTGGASFF
NA,TRBJ2-1,TRBV3-1/TRBV3-2,NA,TGTGCCAGCAGCCAACACCGGGGGTCCTCGCGGTCCTACAATGAGCAGTTCTTC,CASSQHRGSSRSYNEQFF
NA,TRBJ2-1,TRBV6-6,NA,TGTGCCAGCAGTTACCCGACTTTCCATGAGCAGTTCTTC,CASSYPTFHEQFF
NA,TRBJ2-3,TRBV7-2,NA,TGTGCCAGCAGCCTAAGCCTCGGGAGGGGGCGTAAAGATACGCAGTATTTT,CASSLSLGRGRKDTQYF
TRBD2,TRBJ2-3,TRBV5-1,once,TGCGCCAGCAGCTCCCCCGGGACTAGAATCACAGATACGCAGTATTTT,CASSSPGTRITDTQYF
TRBD1,TRBJ1-5,TRBV4-1,NA,TGCGCCAGCAGCCGAGGGGGCTGGAGTGGCAATCAGCCCCAGCATTTT,CASSRGGWSGNQPQHF
NA,TRBJ2-7,TRBV6-2/TRBV6-3,once,TGTGCCAGCAGTCTAAGGGGCAGGATCGTACCCTACGAGCAGTACTTC,CASSLRGRIVPYEQYF
TRBD2,TRBJ2-5,TRBV4-3,NA,TGCGCCAGCAGCCAACAAGGACTAGCGGGGGGTTCAGAGACCCAGTACTTC,CASSQQGLAGGSETQYF
TRBD1,TRBJ2-3,TRBV9,NA,TGTGCCAGCAGCGTACGACAGGGGGCTACAGATACGCAGTATTTT,CASSVRQGATDTQYF
TRBD1,TRBJ1-2,TRBV6-2/TRBV6-3,NA,TGTGCCAGCAGCCTCACAGGGGCTCCTAACTATGGCTACACCTTC,CASSLTGAPNYGYTF
NA,TRBJ1-4,TRBV19,NA,TGTGCCAGTAGCATTGGAGGAGGAAAACTGTTTTTT,CASSIGGGKLFF
TRBD1,TRBJ1-2,TRBV12-3/TRBV12-4,NA,TGTGCCAGCAGTTTAGGAGGGGGCCGGGACTGCTTC,CASSLGGGRDCF
TRBD2,TRBJ2-3,TRBV7-9,once,TGTGCCAGCAGCCTTAGCGGGGGGACCGCAGATACGCAGTATTTT,CASSLSGGTADTQYF
TRBD1,TRBJ1-2,TRBV5-1,NA,TGCGCCAGCAGCCCCTGGGCTAGTGGACAGGCGATCTCTAACTATGGCTACACCTTC,CASSPWASGQAISNYGYTF
TRBD2,TRBJ2-1,TRBV27,NA,TGTGCCAGCCGCGGCACGGGGGGGCCCAATGAGCAGTTCTTC,CASRGTGGPNEQFF
NA,TRBJ1-2,TRBV2,NA,TGTGCCAGCGCCGGGAAGTATGGCTACACCTTC,CASAGKYGYTF